This T cell receptor beta chain was documented in a study of Tregs in tolerant kidney transplant recipients. V was trimmed by 7 bases and J by 6 bases, leaving 18 bases between them. The CDR3 sequence is 14 residues long. Germline CDR1 and CDR2: ENHRY and SYGVKD. Thawed PBMCs were FACS-sorted into unstimulated CD4+CD25+CD127- regulatory T cells, CD4+CD25- non-regulatory cells, CD4 and CD8 cells. The protocol was immunoSEQ multiplex PCR, while the TCRdb copy is restricted to in-frame clones and leaves out a portion. The sample yields 46,000 or so clones, about 89% seen once. The specimen was Tregs from blood. This receptor was identified in a human donor in good health. The chain carries TRBV10-3 and TRBJ1-2; a weak D match, TRBD1 (6 bases). In DNA, the CDR3 is TGTGCCATCACTCTGACACAGGGTAAGAATGGCTACACCTTC. Translation: CAITLTQGKNGYTF.